This is a list of T cell receptor beta chains from one sample in a study of shared clonotypes between healthy human individuals. TCRdb's table, derived via immunoSEQ multiplex PCR, lists solely in-frame clones and lacks some. The sample includes fewer than 850,000 clones, 55% to 75% of them seen just once. The specimen was memory CD4+ T cells sorted from blood. The receptors shown here come from a young woman in good health. CDR3s include the opening cysteine and the closing phenylalanine or tryptophan. Fields, in order: CDR3 protein, CDR3 DNA, D gene, J gene, clone size, V gene. D genes are given only for firm matches. Some rows have no size entry. The others give once, few or many, or a class for an expanded clone.

CDR3 protein: CAILTPGLDQYF
CDR3 DNA: TGTGCCATCCTTACACCGGGACTAGATCAGTATTTT
D gene: TRBD2
J gene: TRBJ2-3
clone size: once
V gene: TRBV27

CDR3 protein: CSVAGTSGRVTTRVNNEQFF
CDR3 DNA: TGCAGCGTTGCCGGGACTAGCGGGAGGGTAACCACCCGTGTCAATAATGAGCAGTTCTTC
D gene: TRBD2
J gene: TRBJ2-1
clone size: few
V gene: TRBV29-1

CDR3 protein: CASSYTAATGAQYF
CDR3 DNA: TGTGCCAGCAGTTACACGGCGGCCACTGGGGCCCAGTACTTC
D gene: -
J gene: TRBJ2-5
clone size: -
V gene: TRBV6-5

CDR3 protein: CASRRTGWDNSPLHF
CDR3 DNA: TGTGCCAGTAGAAGGACAGGGTGGGATAATTCACCCCTCCACTTT
D gene: TRBD1
J gene: TRBJ1-6
clone size: few
V gene: TRBV19

CDR3 protein: CASSADSTNTEAFF
CDR3 DNA: TGTGCCAGCAGTGCCGACAGCACCAACACTGAAGCTTTCTTT
D gene: -
J gene: TRBJ1-1
clone size: -
V gene: TRBV6-4

CDR3 protein: CASSSAGGAVGPRGDTQYF
CDR3 DNA: TGTGCCAGCAGTTCAGCGGGAGGGGCCGTTGGCCCCCGGGGAGATACGCAGTATTTT
D gene: TRBD2
J gene: TRBJ2-3
clone size: -
V gene: TRBV27

CDR3 protein: CATSREASGWRETQYF
CDR3 DNA: TGTGCCACCAGCAGAGAGGCTAGCGGATGGAGAGAGACCCAGTACTTC
D gene: TRBD2
J gene: TRBJ2-5
clone size: -
V gene: TRBV15

CDR3 protein: CASSGVNEKLFF
CDR3 DNA: TGTGCCAGCAGCGGGGTTAATGAAAAACTGTTTTTT
D gene: -
J gene: TRBJ1-4
clone size: -
V gene: TRBV2

CDR3 protein: CASSQASATGYGYTF
CDR3 DNA: TGTGCCAGCAGCCAAGCGTCGGCGACAGGCTATGGCTACACCTTC
D gene: -
J gene: TRBJ1-2
clone size: -
V gene: TRBV7-9

CDR3 protein: CASSHGGTYGYTF
CDR3 DNA: TGTGCCAGCAGTCATGGCGGCACCTATGGCTACACCTTC
D gene: -
J gene: TRBJ1-2
clone size: -
V gene: TRBV5-4

CDR3 protein: CAWSNRANYGYTF
CDR3 DNA: TGTGCCTGGAGTAACAGGGCTAACTATGGCTACACCTTC
D gene: -
J gene: TRBJ1-2
clone size: -
V gene: TRBV30

CDR3 protein: CASSRPGLGGSYNEQFF
CDR3 DNA: TGTGCCAGCAGCCGCCCGGGACTAGGTGGGTCCTACAATGAGCAGTTCTTC
D gene: TRBD2
J gene: TRBJ2-1
clone size: -
V gene: TRBV7-8

CDR3 protein: CASRLRSADSGNTIYF
CDR3 DNA: TGTGCCAGCAGACTTAGGTCGGCCGACTCTGGAAACACCATATATTTT
D gene: -
J gene: TRBJ1-3
clone size: -
V gene: TRBV6-6

CDR3 protein: CASSLLGDGNQPQHF
CDR3 DNA: TGTGCCAGCAGCTTGTTGGGGGATGGCAATCAGCCCCAGCATTTT
D gene: -
J gene: TRBJ1-5
clone size: few
V gene: TRBV7-2

CDR3 protein: CASSGPGGRYF
CDR3 DNA: TGTGCCAGCAGTGGCCCGGGTGGTCGGTACTTC
D gene: -
J gene: TRBJ2-7
clone size: -
V gene: TRBV25-1

CDR3 protein: CASSLWGQVNYGYTF
CDR3 DNA: TGTGCCAGCAGTTTATGGGGACAGGTTAACTATGGCTACACCTTC
D gene: TRBD1
J gene: TRBJ1-2
clone size: few
V gene: TRBV28

CDR3 protein: CASRGDRINYEQYF
CDR3 DNA: TGTGCCAGCAGGGGGGACAGGATAAACTACGAGCAGTACTTC
D gene: TRBD1
J gene: TRBJ2-7
clone size: -
V gene: TRBV28

CDR3 protein: CASSLVRAGANVLTF
CDR3 DNA: TGTGCCAGCAGTTTAGTCAGGGCTGGGGCCAACGTCCTGACTTTC
D gene: -
J gene: TRBJ2-6
clone size: -
V gene: TRBV28

CDR3 protein: CASSYSGTGGTGANVLTF
CDR3 DNA: TGCGCCAGCAGCTATTCCGGGACAGGGGGTACTGGGGCCAACGTCCTGACTTTC
D gene: TRBD1
J gene: TRBJ2-6
clone size: -
V gene: TRBV5-1

CDR3 protein: CASSLGQPNQPQHF
CDR3 DNA: TGCGCCAGCAGCTTGGGCCAGCCCAATCAGCCCCAGCATTTT
D gene: -
J gene: TRBJ1-5
clone size: few
V gene: TRBV5-1

CDR3 protein: CASSLGGEEVWNEQFF
CDR3 DNA: TGTGCCAGCAGCTTGGGGGGGGAAGAAGTGTGGAATGAGCAGTTCTTC
D gene: -
J gene: TRBJ2-1
clone size: -
V gene: TRBV5-4

CDR3 protein: CASSSIGRTGWNYGYTF
CDR3 DNA: TGTGCCAGCAGTTCTATCGGTCGCACAGGGTGGAACTATGGCTACACCTTC
D gene: -
J gene: TRBJ1-2
clone size: -
V gene: TRBV27

CDR3 protein: CASSLGQHNEQFF
CDR3 DNA: TGTGCCAGCAGCTTGGGACAGCACAATGAGCAGTTCTTC
D gene: TRBD1
J gene: TRBJ2-1
clone size: -
V gene: TRBV7-7

CDR3 protein: CAISIRGVAGARSYNEQFF
CDR3 DNA: TGTGCCATCAGTATCCGGGGGGTAGCGGGAGCCCGGTCCTACAATGAGCAGTTCTTC
D gene: TRBD2
J gene: TRBJ2-1
clone size: -
V gene: TRBV10-3

CDR3 protein: CASSFQGTGPYEQYF
CDR3 DNA: TGTGCCAGCAGCTTCCAGGGAACGGGCCCCTACGAGCAGTACTTC
D gene: -
J gene: TRBJ2-7
clone size: once
V gene: TRBV7-2

CDR3 protein: CATKTSGSYEQYF
CDR3 DNA: TGCGCCACCAAAACTAGCGGGAGTTACGAGCAGTACTTC
D gene: TRBD2
J gene: TRBJ2-7
clone size: -
V gene: TRBV10-2

CDR3 protein: CASSPNSPPNYGYTF
CDR3 DNA: TGTGCCAGTTCCCCGAACAGCCCTCCTAACTATGGCTACACCTTC
D gene: -
J gene: TRBJ1-2
clone size: -
V gene: TRBV19

CDR3 protein: CASSLVAGVSGNTIYF
CDR3 DNA: TGTGCCAGCAGCTTAGTTGCAGGAGTCTCTGGAAACACCATATATTTT
D gene: -
J gene: TRBJ1-3
clone size: few
V gene: TRBV7-9

CDR3 protein: CASSPSLAGVSKNIQYF
CDR3 DNA: TGTGCCAGCAGCCCTTCCCTAGCGGGAGTTTCAAAAAACATTCAGTACTTC
D gene: TRBD2
J gene: TRBJ2-4
clone size: -
V gene: TRBV28

CDR3 protein: CASSGTAGGYNEQFF
CDR3 DNA: TGTGCCAGCAGTGGGACAGCGGGGGGTTACAATGAGCAGTTCTTC
D gene: TRBD2
J gene: TRBJ2-1
clone size: -
V gene: TRBV2